The 13 T cell receptor beta chains below come from one sample, sequenced in a study of blood T cell repertoires in COVID-19. Repertoires were generated with immunoSEQ multiplex PCR, while TCRdb's copy carries only in-frame clones and drops some. Counted here are roughly 330,000 clones, around nine tenths occurring once; the ten biggest clones make up under 6%. The source material was PBMCs or T cells enriched from blood (not recorded which). The receptor set was obtained from a young man who had recovered from COVID-19.

This clone was recorded once. The CDR3 DNA is TGTGCCAGCAGCGACAGGGGTCTGAAGACCCAGTACTTC. This codes for CASSDRGLKTQYF. The chain is built from TRBV6-5 and TRBJ2-5; 8 positions agree with TRBD1. J gave up 6 bases and V 6 bases, and 6 bases lay outside the gene matches. The CDR3 is 13 amino acids. CDR1 is MNHEY and CDR2 is SVGAGI in the germline V gene.

V usage is TRBV28 and J usage is TRBJ2-2, with 7 bases identical to TRBD1. The CDR3 is made up of 15 amino acids. V was pared by 3 bases and J by 6 bases, with 7 bases of the junction left unmatched. CDR1 and CDR2 (germline): MDHEN, SYDVKM. CDR3 nucleotide sequence: TGTGCCAGCAGTTTTTCGAGACAGGGCGCCGGGGAGCTGTTTTTT. Its translation: CASSFSRQGAGELFF.

This clone appeared once. The CDR3 DNA reads TGTGCCAGTTCGTCCCAACAGGGTTTAGACGAGCAGTACTTC. It is translated as CASSSQQGLDEQYF. The genes are TRBV9 and TRBJ2-7, with D perhaps matching TRBD1 (6 bases). Germline V lookup: CDR1 SGDLS, CDR2 YYNGEE. CDR3 length: 14 amino acids. Between the trimmed V and J ends, which lost 8 bases and 5 bases, there was a span of 20 bases.

The chain couples TRBV18 to TRBJ1-4, with a weak D call TRBD1 (6 bases). Trimming left V 3 bases short and J 3 bases short, with 17 bases between. Germline assignment: CDR1 KGHSH and CDR2 LQKENI. The CDR3 length is 17 residues. The CDR3 nucleotides are TGTGCCAGCTCACCGAGGGAAAGGACAGTGGCTAATGAAAAACTGTTTTTT. The encoded protein is CASSPRERTVANEKLFF.

V and J are TRBV28 and TRBJ1-2; 9 nucleotides match TRBD1. CDR3 length: 14 amino acids. Germline V CDR1 and CDR2: MDHEN, SYDVKM. V shed 5 bases, J shed 8 bases, and the junction held 9 bases outside the gene matches. CDR3 loop: CASSPGTGSKGYTF. The DNA of the CDR3 is TGTGCCAGCAGTCCGGGGACAGGGTCGAAGGGCTACACCTTC.

This clone was detected only a few times. Distinct nucleotide sequences in the sample also encode this CDR3. CDR3 in amino acids: CASSIGGGGYTF. CDR3 DNA sequence: TGTGCCAGTAGTATAGGAGGGGGCGGCTACACCTTC. V gene TRBV19 combines with J gene TRBJ1-2; the match to TRBD1 covers 7 bases. The CDR3 totals 12 residues. Per germline, CDR1 LNHDA and CDR2 SQIVND (reference sequence). Trimming removed 1 base from V and 8 bases from J; junction bases left unmatched: 1.

This rearrangement joins TRBV5-1 to TRBJ1-5; a weak D match, TRBD1 (5 bases). V was shortened by 0 bases and J by 6 bases, with 16 bases between the two germline ends. From germline, CDR1 is SGHRS and CDR2 YFSETQ. The CDR3 loop spans 16 amino acids. CDR3 nucleotide sequence: TGCGCCAGCAGCTTGGAAGGACATGGGGAAGGTCAGCCCCAGCATTTT. This encodes CASSLEGHGEGQPQHF.

The chain couples TRBV6-6 to TRBJ1-3, with 8 bases identical to TRBD1. The CDR3 extends over 16 amino acids. The ends lost 2 bases at V and 2 bases at J; junction bases unmatched: 5. The germline gives CDR1 MNHNY, CDR2 SVGAGI (reference sequence). The CDR3 coding sequence is TGTGCCAGCAGTTACCCCGGGACAGGAGCTGGAAACACCATATATTTT. Protein: CASSYPGTGAGNTIYF.

J is TRBJ2-3 and V is TRBV18, with D hard to call. V was shortened by 3 bases and J by 4 bases, with 5 bases between the two germline ends. Germline CDR1 KGHSH, CDR2 LQKENI. The CDR3 totals 12 residues. In DNA form, the CDR3 reads TGTGCCAGCTCACCGGCACCAGATACGCAGTATTTT. Amino acid sequence: CASSPAPDTQYF.

V is TRBV7-9 and J is TRBJ1-2, with 8 bases matching TRBD1. J gave up 3 bases and V 4 bases, and 16 bases lay outside the gene matches. Germline V gives CDR1 SEHNR, CDR2 FQNEAQ (reference sequence). The CDR3 consists of 18 residues. CDR3 protein: CASSYTPGQGGGDYGYTF. The CDR3 coding sequence is TGTGCCAGCAGCTACACACCCGGACAGGGAGGAGGGGACTATGGCTACACCTTC.

This chain uses TRBV7-3 with TRBJ2-1; TRBD1 matches at 7 bases. CDR3 length: 15 amino acids. The J segment lost 2 bases and the V segment lost 5 bases, leaving 6 bases of the junction unmatched. Germline CDR1 reads SGHTA; CDR2 reads FQGTGA. The CDR3 is CASSPRQGTYNEQFF. DNA of the CDR3: TGTGCCAGCAGCCCCAGACAGGGAACCTACAATGAGCAGTTCTTC.

The chain links TRBV9 to TRBJ2-2; D gene ambiguous. The V gene's germline CDR1 is SGDLS and CDR2 YYNGEE. V was trimmed by 4 bases and J by 5 bases, leaving 18 bases between them. The CDR3 length is 16 residues. As DNA, the CDR3 is TGTGCCAGCAGCCCCCAGACTGTCCTACGAACCGGGGAGCTGTTTTTT. Translation: CASSPQTVLRTGELFF.

This clone showed up just a few times. The chain links TRBV19 to TRBJ2-2; 7 bases line up with TRBD1. This CDR3 has 15 amino acids. Germline CDR1 and CDR2: LNHDA and SQIVND (reference sequence). V lost 5 bases, J lost 3 bases, and 6 bases stayed unmatched. CDR3 sequence reads: CASSDPGQYTGELFF. The CDR3 DNA sequence: TGTGCCAGTAGTGACCCGGGACAGTACACCGGGGAGCTGTTTTTT.